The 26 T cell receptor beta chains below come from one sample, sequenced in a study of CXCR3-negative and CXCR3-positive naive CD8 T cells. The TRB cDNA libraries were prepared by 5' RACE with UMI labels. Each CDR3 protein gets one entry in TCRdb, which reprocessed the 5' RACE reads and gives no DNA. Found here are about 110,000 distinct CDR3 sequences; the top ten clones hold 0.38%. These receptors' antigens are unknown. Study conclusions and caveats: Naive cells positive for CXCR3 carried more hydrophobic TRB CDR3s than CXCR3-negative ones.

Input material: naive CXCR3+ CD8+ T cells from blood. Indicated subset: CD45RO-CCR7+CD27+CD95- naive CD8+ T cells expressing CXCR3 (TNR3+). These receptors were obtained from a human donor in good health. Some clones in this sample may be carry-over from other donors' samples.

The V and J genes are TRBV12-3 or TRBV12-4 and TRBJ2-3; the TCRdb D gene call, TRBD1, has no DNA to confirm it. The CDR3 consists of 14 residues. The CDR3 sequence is CASRGTGGSDTQYF.

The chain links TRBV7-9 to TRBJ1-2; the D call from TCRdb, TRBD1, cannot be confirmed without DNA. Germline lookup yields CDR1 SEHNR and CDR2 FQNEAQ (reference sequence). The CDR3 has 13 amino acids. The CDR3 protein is CASSLARTDGYTF. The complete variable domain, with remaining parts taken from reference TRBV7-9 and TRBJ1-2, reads DTGVSQNPRHKITKRGQNVTFRCDPISEHNRLYWYRQTLGQGPEFLTYFQNEAQLEKSRLLSDRFSAERPKGSFSTLEIQRTEQGDSAMYLCASSLARTDGYTFGSGTRLTVV.

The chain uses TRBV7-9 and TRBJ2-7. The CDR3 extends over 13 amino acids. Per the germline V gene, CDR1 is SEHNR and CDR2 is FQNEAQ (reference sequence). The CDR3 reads CASSPSSTYEQYF.

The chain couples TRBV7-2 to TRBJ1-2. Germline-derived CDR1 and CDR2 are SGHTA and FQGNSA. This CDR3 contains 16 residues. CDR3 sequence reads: CASSLIAGTAMDGYTF.

CDR3 amino acids: CSVEGEGTELYGYTF. This chain uses TRBV29-1 with TRBJ1-2; TCRdb proposes TRBD1, but this gene call is untestable without DNA. Germline loops: CDR1 SQVTM, CDR2 ANQGSEA. The length of the CDR3 is 15 residues.

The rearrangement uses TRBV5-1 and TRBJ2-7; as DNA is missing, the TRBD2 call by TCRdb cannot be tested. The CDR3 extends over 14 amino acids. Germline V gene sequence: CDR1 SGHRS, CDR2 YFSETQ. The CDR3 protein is CASSLGDYVREQYF. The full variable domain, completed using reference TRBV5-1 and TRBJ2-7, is KAGVTQTPRYLIKTRGQQVTLSCSPISGHRSVSWYQQTPGQGLQFLFEYFSETQRNKGNFPGRFSGRQFSNSRSEMNVSTLELGDSALYLCASSLGDYVREQYFGPGTRLTVT.

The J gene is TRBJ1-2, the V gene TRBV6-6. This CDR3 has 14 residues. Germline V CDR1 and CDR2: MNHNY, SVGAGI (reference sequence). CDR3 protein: CASSYDDLSYGYTF.

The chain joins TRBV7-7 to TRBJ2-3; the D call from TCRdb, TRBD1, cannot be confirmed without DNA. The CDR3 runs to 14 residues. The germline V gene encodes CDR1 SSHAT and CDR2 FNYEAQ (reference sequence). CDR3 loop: CASSLGQGPDTQYF. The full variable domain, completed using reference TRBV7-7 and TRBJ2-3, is GAGVSQSPRYKVTKRGQDVTLRCDPISSHATLYWYQQALGQGPEFLTYFNYEAQPDKSGLPSDRFSAERPEGSISTLTIQRTEQRDSAMYRCASSLGQGPDTQYFGPGTRLTVL.

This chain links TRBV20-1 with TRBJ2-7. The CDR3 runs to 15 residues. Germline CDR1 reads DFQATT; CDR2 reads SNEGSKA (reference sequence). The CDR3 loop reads CSARDQLAGRNEQYF.

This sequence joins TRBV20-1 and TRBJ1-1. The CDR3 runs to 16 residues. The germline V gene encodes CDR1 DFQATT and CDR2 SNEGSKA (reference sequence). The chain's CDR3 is CSARSLRGADNTEAFF.

The CDR3 here is CASSRDRGQETQYF. The J gene is TRBJ2-5, the V gene TRBV7-9; TCRdb selects TRBD1, and the lack of DNA leaves this call unchecked. Per germline, CDR1 SEHNR and CDR2 FQNEAQ (reference sequence). This CDR3 has 14 residues.

This chain's CDR3 is CASSDGPVVGNIQYF. The chain is built from TRBV28 and TRBJ2-4. Germline lookup yields CDR1 MDHEN and CDR2 SYDVKM. CDR3 length: 15 amino acids.

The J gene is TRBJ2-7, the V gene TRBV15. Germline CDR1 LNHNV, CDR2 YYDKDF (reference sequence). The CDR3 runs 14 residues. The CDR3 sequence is CATSSRTNSYEQYF.

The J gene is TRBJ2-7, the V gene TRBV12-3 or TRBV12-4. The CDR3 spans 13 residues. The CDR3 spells CASSFGFSYEQYF.

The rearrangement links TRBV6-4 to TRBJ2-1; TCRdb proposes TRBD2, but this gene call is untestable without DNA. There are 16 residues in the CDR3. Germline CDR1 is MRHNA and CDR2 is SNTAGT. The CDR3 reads CASSDSTSGGNNEQFF.

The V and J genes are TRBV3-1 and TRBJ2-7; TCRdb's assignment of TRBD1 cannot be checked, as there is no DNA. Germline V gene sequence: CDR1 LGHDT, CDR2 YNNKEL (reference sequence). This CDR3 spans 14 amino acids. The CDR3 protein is CASSPSNVGHEQYF.

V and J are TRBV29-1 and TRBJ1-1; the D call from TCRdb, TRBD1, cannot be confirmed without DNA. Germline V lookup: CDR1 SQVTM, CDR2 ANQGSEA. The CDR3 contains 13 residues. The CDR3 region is CSATGQGNTEAFF.

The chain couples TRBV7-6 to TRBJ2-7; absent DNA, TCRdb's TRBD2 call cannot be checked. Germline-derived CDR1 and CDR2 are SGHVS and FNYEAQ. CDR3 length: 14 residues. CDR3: CASSFGPRAYEQYF.

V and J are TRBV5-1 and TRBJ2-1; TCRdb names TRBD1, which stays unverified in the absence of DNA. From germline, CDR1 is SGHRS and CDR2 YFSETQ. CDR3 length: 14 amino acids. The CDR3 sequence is CASTPGPGDHEQFF.

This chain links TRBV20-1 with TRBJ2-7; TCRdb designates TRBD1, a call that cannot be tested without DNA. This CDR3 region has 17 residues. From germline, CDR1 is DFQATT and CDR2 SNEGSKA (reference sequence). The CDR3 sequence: CSARDSVGQGPFHEQYF.

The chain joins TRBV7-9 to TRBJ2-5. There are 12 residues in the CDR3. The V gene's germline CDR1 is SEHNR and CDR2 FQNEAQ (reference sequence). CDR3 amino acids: CASSAVQETQYF.

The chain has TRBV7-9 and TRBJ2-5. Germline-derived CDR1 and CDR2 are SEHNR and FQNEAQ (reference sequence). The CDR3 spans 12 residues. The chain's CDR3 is CASSFEWETQYF.

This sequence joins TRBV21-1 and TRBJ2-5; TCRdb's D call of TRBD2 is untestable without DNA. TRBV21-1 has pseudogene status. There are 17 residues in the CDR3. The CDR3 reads CASSKASGGAEQETQYF.

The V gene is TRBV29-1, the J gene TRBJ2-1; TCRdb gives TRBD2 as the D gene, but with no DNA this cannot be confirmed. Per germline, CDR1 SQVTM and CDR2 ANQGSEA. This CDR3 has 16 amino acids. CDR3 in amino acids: CSVVGVGGDPYNEQFF.

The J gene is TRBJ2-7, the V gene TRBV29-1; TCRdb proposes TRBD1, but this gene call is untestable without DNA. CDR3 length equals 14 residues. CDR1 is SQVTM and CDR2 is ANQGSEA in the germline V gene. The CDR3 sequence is CSVGGAESSYEQYF.

CDR3 loop: CASSLVGGMNTEAFF. The chain links TRBV7-9 to TRBJ1-1. The CDR3 contains 15 residues. Germline CDR1 is SEHNR and CDR2 is FQNEAQ (reference sequence).